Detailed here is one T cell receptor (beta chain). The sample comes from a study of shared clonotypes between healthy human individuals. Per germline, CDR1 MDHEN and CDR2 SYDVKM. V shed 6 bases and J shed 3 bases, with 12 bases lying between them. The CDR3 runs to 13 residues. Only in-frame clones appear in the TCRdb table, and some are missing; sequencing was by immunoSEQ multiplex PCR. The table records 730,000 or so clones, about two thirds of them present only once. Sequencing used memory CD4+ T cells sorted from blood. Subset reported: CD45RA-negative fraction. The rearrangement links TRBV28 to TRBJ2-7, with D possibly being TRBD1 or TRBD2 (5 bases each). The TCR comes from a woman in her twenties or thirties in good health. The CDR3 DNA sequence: TGTGCCAGCAGCATGGGGACGGACTACGAGCAGTACTTC. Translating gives CASSMGTDYEQYF.